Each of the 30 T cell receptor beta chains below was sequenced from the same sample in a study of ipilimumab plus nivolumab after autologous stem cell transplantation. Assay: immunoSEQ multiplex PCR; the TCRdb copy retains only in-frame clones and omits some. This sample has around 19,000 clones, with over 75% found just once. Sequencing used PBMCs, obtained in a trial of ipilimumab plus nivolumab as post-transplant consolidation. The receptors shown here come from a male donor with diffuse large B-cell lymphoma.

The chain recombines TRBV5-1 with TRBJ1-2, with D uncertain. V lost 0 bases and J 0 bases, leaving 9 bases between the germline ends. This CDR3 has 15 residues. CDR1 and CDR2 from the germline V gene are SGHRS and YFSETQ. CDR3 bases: TGCGCCAGCAGCTTGGGCGCGGGGACTAACTATGGCTACACCTTC. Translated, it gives CASSLGAGTNYGYTF.

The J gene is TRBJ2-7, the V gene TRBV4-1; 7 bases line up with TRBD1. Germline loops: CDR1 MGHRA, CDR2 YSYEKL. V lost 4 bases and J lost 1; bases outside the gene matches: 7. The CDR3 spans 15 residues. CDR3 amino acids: CASSLRQGLSYEQYF. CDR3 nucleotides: TGCGCCAGCAGCCTGAGACAGGGATTATCCTACGAGCAGTACTTC.

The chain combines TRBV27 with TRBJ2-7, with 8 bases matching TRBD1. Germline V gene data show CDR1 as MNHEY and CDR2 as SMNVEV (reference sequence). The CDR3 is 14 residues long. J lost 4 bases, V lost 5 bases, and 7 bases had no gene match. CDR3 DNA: TGTGCCAGCAGTCAGGGACAGGTCCAATACGAGCAGTACTTC. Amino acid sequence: CASSQGQVQYEQYF.

CDR3: CASSMTENSPLHF. Here the CDR3 DNA reads TGTGCCAGTAGTATGACAGAGAATTCACCCCTCCACTTT. V usage is TRBV19 and J usage is TRBJ1-6, with D perhaps TRBD1 (5 bases). This CDR3 has 13 amino acids. Trimming cost V 3 bases and J 7 bases, with 7 bases left between them. CDR1 is LNHDA, CDR2 SQIVND, per germline (reference sequence).

The CDR3 protein is CASSQGLEQTQYF. CDR3 sequence (DNA): TGCGCCAGCAGCCAAGGACTAGAACAGACCCAGTACTTC. The chain links TRBV4-1 to TRBJ2-5, with TRBD2 as a possible D gene (6 bases). The CDR3 is 13 residues long. Germline V CDR1 and CDR2: MGHRA, YSYEKL. The V end lost 1 base, the J end lost 6 bases, and 9 bases lay between the germline ends.

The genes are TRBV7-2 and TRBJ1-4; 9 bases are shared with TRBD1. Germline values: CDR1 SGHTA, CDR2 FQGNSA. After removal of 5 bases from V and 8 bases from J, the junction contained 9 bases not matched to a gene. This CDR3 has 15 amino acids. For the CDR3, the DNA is TGTGCCAGCAGCCGCCGGGGACAGGGAGAAGAAAAACTGTTTTTT. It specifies CASSRRGQGEEKLFF.

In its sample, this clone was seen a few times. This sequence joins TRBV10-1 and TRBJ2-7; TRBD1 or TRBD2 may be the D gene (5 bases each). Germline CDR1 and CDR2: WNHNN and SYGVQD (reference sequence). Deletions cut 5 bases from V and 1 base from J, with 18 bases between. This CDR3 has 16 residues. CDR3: CASSNPRAGHSYEQYF. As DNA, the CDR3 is TGCGCCAGCAGTAACCCGAGGGCAGGGCATTCCTACGAGCAGTACTTC.

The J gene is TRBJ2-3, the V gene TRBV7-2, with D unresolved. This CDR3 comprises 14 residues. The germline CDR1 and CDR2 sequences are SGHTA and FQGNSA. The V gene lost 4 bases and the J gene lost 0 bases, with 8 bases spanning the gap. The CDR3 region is CASSSTFSTDTQYF. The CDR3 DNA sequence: TGTGCCAGCAGCTCCACATTTAGCACAGATACGCAGTATTTT.

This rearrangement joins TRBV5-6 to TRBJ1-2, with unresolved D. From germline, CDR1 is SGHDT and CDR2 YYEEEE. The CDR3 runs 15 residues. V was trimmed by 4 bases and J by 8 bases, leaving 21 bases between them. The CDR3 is CASSPLSVQLSGYTF. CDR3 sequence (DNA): TGTGCCAGCAGCCCACTTTCGGTCCAACTATCAGGCTACACCTTC.

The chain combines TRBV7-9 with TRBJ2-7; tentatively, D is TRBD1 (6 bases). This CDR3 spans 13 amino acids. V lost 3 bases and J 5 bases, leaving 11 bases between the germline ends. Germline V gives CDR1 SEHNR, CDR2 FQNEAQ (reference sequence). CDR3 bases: TGTGCCAGCAGCTTCAATTCAGGGGACGAGCAGTACTTC. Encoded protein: CASSFNSGDEQYF.

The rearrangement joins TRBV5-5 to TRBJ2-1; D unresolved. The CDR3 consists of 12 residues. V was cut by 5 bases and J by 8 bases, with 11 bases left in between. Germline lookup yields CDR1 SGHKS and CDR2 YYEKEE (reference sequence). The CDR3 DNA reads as TGTGCCAGCAGTTCGACTGAGTATGAGCAGTTCTTC. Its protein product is CASSSTEYEQFF.

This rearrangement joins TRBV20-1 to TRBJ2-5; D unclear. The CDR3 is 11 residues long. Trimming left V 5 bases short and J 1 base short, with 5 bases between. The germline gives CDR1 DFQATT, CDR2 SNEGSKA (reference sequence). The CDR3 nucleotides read TGCAGTGCTGGCTTCCAAGAGACCCAGTACTTC. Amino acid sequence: CSAGFQETQYF.

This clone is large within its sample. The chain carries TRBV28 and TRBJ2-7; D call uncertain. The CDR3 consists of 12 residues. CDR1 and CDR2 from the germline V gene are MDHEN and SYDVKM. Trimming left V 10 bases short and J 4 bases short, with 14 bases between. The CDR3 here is CATHRNEYEQYF. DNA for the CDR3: TGTGCCACCCACAGAAACGAGTACGAGCAGTACTTC. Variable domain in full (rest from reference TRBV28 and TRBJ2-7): DVKVTQSSRYLVKRTGEKVFLECVQDMDHENMFWYRQDPGLGLRLIYFSYDVKMKEKGDIPEGYSVSREKKERFSLILESASTNQTSMYLCATHRNEYEQYFGPGTRLTVT.

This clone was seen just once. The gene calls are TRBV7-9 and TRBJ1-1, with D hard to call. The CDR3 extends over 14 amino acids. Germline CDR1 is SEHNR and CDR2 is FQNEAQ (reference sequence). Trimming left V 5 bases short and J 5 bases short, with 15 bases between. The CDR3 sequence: CASSPSVRATEAFF. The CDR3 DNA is TGTGCCAGCAGCCCCAGCGTTCGGGCGACTGAAGCTTTCTTT. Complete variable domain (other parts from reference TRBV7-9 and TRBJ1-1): DTGVSQNPRHKITKRGQNVTFRCDPISEHNRLYWYRQTLGQGPEFLTYFQNEAQLEKSRLLSDRFSAERPKGSFSTLEIQRTEQGDSAMYLCASSPSVRATEAFFGQGTRLTVV.

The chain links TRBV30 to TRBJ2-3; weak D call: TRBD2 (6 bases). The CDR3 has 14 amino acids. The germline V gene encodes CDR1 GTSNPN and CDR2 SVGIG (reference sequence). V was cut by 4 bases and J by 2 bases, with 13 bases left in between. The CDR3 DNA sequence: TGTGCCTGGACCCTAGGAGGGGTCACAGATACGCAGTATTTT. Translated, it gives CAWTLGGVTDTQYF.

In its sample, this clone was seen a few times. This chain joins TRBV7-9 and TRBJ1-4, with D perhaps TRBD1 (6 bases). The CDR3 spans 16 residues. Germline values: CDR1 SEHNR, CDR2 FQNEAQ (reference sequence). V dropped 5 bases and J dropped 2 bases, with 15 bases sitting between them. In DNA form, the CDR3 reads TGTGCCAGCAGCCCCCGGGGGGCGTGGACTAATGAAAAACTGTTTTTT. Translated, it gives CASSPRGAWTNEKLFF. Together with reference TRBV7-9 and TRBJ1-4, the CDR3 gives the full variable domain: DTGVSQNPRHKITKRGQNVTFRCDPISEHNRLYWYRQTLGQGPEFLTYFQNEAQLEKSRLLSDRFSAERPKGSFSTLEIQRTEQGDSAMYLCASSPRGAWTNEKLFFGSGTQLSVL.

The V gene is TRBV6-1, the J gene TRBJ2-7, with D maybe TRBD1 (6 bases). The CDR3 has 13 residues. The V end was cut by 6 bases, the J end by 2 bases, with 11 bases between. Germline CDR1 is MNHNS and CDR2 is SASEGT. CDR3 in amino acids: CASRETGTYEQYF. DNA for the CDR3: TGTGCCAGCAGAGAAACAGGGACCTACGAGCAGTACTTC.

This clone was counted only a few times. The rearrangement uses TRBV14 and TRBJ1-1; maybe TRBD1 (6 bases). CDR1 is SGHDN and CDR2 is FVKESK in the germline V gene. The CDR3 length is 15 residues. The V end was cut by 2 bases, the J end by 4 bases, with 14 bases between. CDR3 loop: CASSQSRGPGTEAFF. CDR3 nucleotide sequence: TGTGCCAGCAGCCAATCGCGGGGGCCGGGCACTGAAGCTTTCTTT.

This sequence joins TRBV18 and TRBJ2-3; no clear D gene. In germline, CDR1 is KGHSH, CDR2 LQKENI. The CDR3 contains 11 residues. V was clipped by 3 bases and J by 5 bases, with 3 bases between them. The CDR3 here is CASSPRDTQYF. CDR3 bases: TGTGCCAGCTCACCCAGAGATACGCAGTATTTT. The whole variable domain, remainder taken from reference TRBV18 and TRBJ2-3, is NAGVMQNPRHLVRRRGQEARLRCSPMKGHSHVYWYRQLPEEGLKFMVYLQKENIIDESGMPKERFSAEFPKEGPSILRIQQVVRGDSAAYFCASSPRDTQYFGPGTRLTVL.

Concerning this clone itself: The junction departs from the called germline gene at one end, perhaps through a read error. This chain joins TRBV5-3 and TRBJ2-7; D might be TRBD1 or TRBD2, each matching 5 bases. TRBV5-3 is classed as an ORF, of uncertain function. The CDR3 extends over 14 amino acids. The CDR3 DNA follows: TGTGCCAGCAGCTTGGTGGGACCCGCCTACGAGCAGTACTTC. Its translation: CASSLVGPAYEQYF.

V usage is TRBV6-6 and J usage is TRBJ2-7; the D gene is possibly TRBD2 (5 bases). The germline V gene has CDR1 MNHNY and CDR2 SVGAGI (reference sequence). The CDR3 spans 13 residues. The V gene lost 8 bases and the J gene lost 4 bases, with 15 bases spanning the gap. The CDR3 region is CASLSGGKYEQYF. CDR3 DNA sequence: TGTGCCAGCCTCTCCGGAGGCAAATACGAGCAGTACTTC.

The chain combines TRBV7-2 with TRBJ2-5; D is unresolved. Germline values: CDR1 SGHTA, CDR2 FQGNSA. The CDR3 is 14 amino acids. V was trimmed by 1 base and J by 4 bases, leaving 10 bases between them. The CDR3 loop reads CASSLGSTAETQYF. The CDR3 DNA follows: TGTGCCAGCAGCTTAGGCTCGACCGCAGAGACCCAGTACTTC. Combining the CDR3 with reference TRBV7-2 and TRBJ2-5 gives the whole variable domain GAGVSQSPSNKVTEKGKDVELRCDPISGHTALYWYRQSLGQGLEFLIYFQGNSAPDKSGLPSDRFSAERTGGSVSTLTIQRTQQEDSAVYLCASSLGSTAETQYFGPGTRLLVL.

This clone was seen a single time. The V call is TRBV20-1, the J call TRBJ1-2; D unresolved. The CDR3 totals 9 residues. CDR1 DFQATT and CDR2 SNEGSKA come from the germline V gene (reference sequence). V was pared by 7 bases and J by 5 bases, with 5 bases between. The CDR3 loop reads CSVQYGYTF. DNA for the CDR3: TGCAGTGTTCAGTATGGCTACACCTTC.

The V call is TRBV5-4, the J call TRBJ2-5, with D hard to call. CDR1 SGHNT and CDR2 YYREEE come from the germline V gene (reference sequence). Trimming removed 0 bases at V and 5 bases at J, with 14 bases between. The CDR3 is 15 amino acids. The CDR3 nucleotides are TGTGCCAGCAGCTTGGCCGAGGAACGATGGGAGACCCAGTACTTC. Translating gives CASSLAEERWETQYF.

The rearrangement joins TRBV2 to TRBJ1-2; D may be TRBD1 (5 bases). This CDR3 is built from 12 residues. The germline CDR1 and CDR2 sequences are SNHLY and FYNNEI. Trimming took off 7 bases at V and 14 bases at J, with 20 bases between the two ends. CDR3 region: CASKISTAAETF. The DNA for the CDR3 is TGTGCCAGCAAAATATCGACAGCCGCTGAAACCTTC.

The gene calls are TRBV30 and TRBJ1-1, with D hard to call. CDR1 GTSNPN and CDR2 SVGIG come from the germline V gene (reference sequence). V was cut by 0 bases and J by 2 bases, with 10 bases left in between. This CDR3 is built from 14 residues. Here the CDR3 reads CAWSVMAINTEAFF. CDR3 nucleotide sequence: TGTGCCTGGAGTGTAATGGCGATAAACACTGAAGCTTTCTTT.

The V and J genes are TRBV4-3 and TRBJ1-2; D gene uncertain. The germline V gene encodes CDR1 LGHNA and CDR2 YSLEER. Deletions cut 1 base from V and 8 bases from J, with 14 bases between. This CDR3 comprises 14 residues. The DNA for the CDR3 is TGCGCCAGCAGCCAAGGGCTCAGCATGGGAGGCTACACCTTC. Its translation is CASSQGLSMGGYTF.

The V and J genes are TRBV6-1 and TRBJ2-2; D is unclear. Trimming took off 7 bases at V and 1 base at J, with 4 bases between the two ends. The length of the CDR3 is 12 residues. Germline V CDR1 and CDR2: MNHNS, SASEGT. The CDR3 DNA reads TGTGCCAGCACCGTGAACACCGGGGAGCTGTTTTTT. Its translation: CASTVNTGELFF.

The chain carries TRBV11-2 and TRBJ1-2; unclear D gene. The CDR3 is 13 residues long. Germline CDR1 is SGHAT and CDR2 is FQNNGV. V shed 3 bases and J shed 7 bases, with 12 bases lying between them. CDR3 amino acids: CASSFAEGAGYTF. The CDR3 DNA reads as TGTGCCAGCAGCTTTGCGGAGGGTGCTGGCTACACCTTC.

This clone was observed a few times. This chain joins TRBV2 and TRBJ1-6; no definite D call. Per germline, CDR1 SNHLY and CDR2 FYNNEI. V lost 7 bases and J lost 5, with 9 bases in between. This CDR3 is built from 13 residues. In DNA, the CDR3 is TGTGCCAGCAATTTCGGCGATAATTCACCCCTCCACTTT. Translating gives CASNFGDNSPLHF.